The subject of this entry is one T cell receptor beta chain. The sample originates from a study of blood T cell repertoires in COVID-19. The wider study: Donors in the United States, Italy and Spain gave samples during acute or convalescent COVID-19. T cells, B-cell-depleted T cells, or PBMCs provided the cDNA or gDNA that served as material.

The table came from immunoSEQ multiplex PCR; TCRdb's copy has only in-frame clones and leaves some out. In the table there are about 240,000 clones, roughly nine tenths of which are singletons. CDR1 is SGHRS and CDR2 is YFSETQ in the germline V gene. The CDR3 runs to 13 residues. Trimming shortened V by 4 bases and J by 2 bases, and 9 bases separated the two germline ends. V is TRBV5-1 and J is TRBJ2-5; perhaps TRBD1 as D (6 bases). This receptor was identified in a man in his fifties or sixties with acute or convalescent COVID-19. The sequenced sample was peripheral blood. CDR3 nucleotides: TGCGCCAGCAGCACGGGACAACAAGAGACCCAGTACTTC. This translates into CASSTGQQETQYF.